The table lists the clone carrying this TCR beta chain with many counts. Its antigen is unknown. This sample was included in a study of T-cell reconstitution after alpha-beta-depleted transplantation in children. Broader study findings: In patients about two months after transplant, alpha-beta T cells reportedly arose from several hundred expanded graft clones. Most T-cell counts and diversity one year after the transplant came from T cells that were newly produced. Diversity of TCRbeta at day 60 was high in some patients, arising from surviving recipient T cells and thymic progenitors.

It was with unique molecular identifiers that the TCRbeta library was prepared. Each CDR3 protein is one row after TCRdb ran MiXCR on the PCR reads. The table shows some 300,000 distinct CDR3 sequences, with around a tenth occurring only once. The CDR3 has 12 amino acids. Trimming at V came to 6 bases and at J to 7 bases, leaving 5 bases not matched to a gene. The germline V gene has CDR1 MGHDK and CDR2 SYGVNS. The sample here was PBMCs, taken before TCRalphabeta/CD19-depleted stem cell transplant. The V and J genes are TRBV25-1 and TRBJ1-2, with 7 bases lining up with TRBD1. This clonotype originated in a boy under two years old with acute myeloid leukemia, due to receive a stem cell transplant. The CDR3 reads CASSPTGAGYTF. The DNA for the CDR3 is TGTGCCAGCAGCCCCACAGGGGCTGGCTACACCTTC.